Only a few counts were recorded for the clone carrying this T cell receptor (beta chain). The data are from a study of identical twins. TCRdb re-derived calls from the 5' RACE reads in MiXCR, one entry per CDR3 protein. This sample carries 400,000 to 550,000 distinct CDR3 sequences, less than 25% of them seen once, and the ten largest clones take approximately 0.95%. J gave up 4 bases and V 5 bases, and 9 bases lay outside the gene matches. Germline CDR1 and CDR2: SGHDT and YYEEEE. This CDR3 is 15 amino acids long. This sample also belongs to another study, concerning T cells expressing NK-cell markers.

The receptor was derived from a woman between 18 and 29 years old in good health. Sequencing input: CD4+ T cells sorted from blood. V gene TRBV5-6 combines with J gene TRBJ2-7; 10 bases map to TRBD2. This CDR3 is CASSNLAGALYEQYF. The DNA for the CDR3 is TGTGCCAGCAGTAACCTAGCGGGGGCGTTGTACGAGCAGTACTTC.